These T cell receptor beta chains were read from a single sample in a study of cytomegalovirus exposure and HLA in healthy donors. This table comes from immunoSEQ multiplex PCR, and its TCRdb copy is limited to in-frame clones, with some not included. The table records roughly 190,000 clones, 75% to 90% of them present only once. What was sequenced was PBMCs. The receptors derive from a man aged 25-45 years in good health and CMV-seronegative. CDR3s include the opening cysteine and the closing phenylalanine or tryptophan. A D gene is named only where the DNA matches it firmly. A row's size may be missing; if present it is once, few, many or a size class.

>TRBV11-1|NA|TRBD1|16|TRBJ2-2
TGTGCCAGCAGCTTACGGGCCCCACAGGGGACCGGGGAGCTGTTTTTT
CASSLRAPQGTGELFF
>TRBV18|few|NA|11|TRBJ2-1
TGTGCCAGCTCACCTCGGAATGAGCAGTTCTTC
CASSPRNEQFF
>TRBV5-4|NA|NA|13|TRBJ2-1
TGTGCCAGCAGCTTAACAGGGCTCAATGAGCAGTTCTTC
CASSLTGLNEQFF
>TRBV6-4|NA|TRBD2|15|TRBJ2-1
TGTGCCAGCAGTGACCTTGGGGGGGGTTACAATGAGCAGTTCTTC
CASSDLGGGYNEQFF
>TRBV5-3|NA|NA|11|TRBJ1-3
TGTGCCAGAAGCCCCCCGGTCACCATATATTTT
CARSPPVTIYF
>TRBV27|NA|NA|13|TRBJ1-1
TGTGCCAGCAGTTGGGCGACGAACACTGAAGCTTTCTTT
CASSWATNTEAFF
>TRBV29-1|NA|TRBD2|13|TRBJ2-1
TGCAGCGTGGGACTAGCGGGAGACAATGAGCAGTTCTTC
CSVGLAGDNEQFF
>TRBV19|NA|TRBD1|14|TRBJ2-7
TGTGCCAGTAGCTTCGGGACAGGTCTCTACGAGCAGTACTTC
CASSFGTGLYEQYF
>TRBV10-1|NA|TRBD2|17|TRBJ2-2
TGCGCCAGCGCCGGGGACTGGAGCGGGGTTTACACCGGGGAGCTGTTTTTT
CASAGDWSGVYTGELFF
>TRBV5-6|NA|TRBD1|15|TRBJ1-4
TGTGCCAGCAGCTTCGCCGGGACAGGGGATGAAAAACTGTTTTTT
CASSFAGTGDEKLFF
>TRBV6-5|NA|NA|13|TRBJ2-3
TGTGCCAGCACCCCCCGGGGGACAGATACGCAGTATTTT
CASTPRGTDTQYF
>TRBV2|NA|NA|13|TRBJ1-2
TGTGCCAGCAGGCGGGATTCTAACTATGGCTACACCTTC
CASRRDSNYGYTF
>TRBV7-9|NA|TRBD2|16|TRBJ2-7
TGTGCCAGCAGCTTACGACCGGGAGGGGCCGCGGACGAGCAGTACTTC
CASSLRPGGAADEQYF
>TRBV2|NA|NA|13|TRBJ2-1
TGTGCCAGCAGCTACTCCTCCTACAATGAGCAGTTCTTC
CASSYSSYNEQFF
>TRBV18|NA|NA|14|TRBJ1-4
TGTGCCAGCTCACCATCTGGTACTATTGAAAAACTGTTTTTT
CASSPSGTIEKLFF
>TRBV27|NA|NA|15|TRBJ1-3
TGTGCCAGCCGACTAGGTGGGAACTCTGGAAACACCATATATTTT
CASRLGGNSGNTIYF
>TRBV19|few|NA|19|TRBJ1-5
TGTGCCAGTAGTATAGTTCGGGCAGGGGCCAGGGGTAGCAATCAGCCCCAGCATTTT
CASSIVRAGARGSNQPQHF